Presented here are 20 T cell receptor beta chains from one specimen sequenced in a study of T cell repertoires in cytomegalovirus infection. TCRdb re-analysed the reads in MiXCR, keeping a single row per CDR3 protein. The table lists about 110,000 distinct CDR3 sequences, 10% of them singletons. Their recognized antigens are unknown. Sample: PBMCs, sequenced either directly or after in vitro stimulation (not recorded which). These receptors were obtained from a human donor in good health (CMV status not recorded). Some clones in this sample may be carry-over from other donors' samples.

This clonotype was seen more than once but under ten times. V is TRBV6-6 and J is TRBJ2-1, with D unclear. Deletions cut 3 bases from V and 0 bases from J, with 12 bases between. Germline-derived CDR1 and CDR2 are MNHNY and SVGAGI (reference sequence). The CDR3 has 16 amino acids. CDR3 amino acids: CASSYPRRSSYNEQFF. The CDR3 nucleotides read TGTGCCAGCAGTTATCCCAGGCGTAGCTCCTACAATGAGCAGTTCTTC.

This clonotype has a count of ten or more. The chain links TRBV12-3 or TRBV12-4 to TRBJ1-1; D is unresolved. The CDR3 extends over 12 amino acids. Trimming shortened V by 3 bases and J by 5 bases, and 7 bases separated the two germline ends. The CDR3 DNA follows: TGTGCCAGCAGTTTTGAGGGAACTGAAGCTTTCTTT. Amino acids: CASSFEGTEAFF.

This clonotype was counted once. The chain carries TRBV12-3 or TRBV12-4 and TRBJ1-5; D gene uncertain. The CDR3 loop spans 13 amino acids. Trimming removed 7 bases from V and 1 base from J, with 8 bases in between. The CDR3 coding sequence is TGTGCCAGCAAAAGTAAGAGCAATCAGCCCCAGCATTTT. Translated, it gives CASKSKSNQPQHF.

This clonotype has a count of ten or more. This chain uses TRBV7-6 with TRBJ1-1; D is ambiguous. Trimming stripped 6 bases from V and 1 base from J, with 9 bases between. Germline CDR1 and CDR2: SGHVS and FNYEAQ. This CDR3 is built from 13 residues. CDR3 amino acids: CASSFYTNTEAFF. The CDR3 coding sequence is TGTGCCAGCAGTTTCTATACGAACACTGAAGCTTTCTTT.

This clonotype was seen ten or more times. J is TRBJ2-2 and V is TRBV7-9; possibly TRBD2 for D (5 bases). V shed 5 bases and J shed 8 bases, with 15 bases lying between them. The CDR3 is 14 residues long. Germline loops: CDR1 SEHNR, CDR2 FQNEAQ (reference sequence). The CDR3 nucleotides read TGTGCCAGCAGCCACCGGGATTTGCGTGGGGAGCTGTTTTTT. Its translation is CASSHRDLRGELFF.

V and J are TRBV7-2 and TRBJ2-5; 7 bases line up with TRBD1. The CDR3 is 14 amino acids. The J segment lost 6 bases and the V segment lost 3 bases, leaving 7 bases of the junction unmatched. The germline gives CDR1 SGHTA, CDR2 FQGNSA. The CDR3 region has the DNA TGTGCCAGCAGCTTTGGGTACAGGGGTAAGACCCAGTACTTC. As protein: CASSFGYRGKTQYF.

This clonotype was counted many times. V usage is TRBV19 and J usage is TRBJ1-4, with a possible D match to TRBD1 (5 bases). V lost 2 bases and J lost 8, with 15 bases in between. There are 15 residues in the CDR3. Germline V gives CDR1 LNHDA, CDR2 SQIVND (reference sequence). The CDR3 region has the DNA TGTGCCAGTAGTATACCGGGAGGAAGGGACGAAAAACTGTTTTTT. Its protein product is CASSIPGGRDEKLFF.

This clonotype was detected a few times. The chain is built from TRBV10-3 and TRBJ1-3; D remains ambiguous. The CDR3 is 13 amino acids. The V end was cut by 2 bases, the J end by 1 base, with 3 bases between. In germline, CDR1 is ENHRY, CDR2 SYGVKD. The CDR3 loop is CAISEESGNTIYF. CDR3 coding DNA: TGTGCCATCAGTGAGGAATCTGGAAACACCATATATTTT.

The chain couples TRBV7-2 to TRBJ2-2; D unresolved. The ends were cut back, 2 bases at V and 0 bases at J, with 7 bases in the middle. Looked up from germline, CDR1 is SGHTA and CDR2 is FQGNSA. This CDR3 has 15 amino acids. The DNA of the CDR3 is TGTGCCAGCAGCTTACAATTCGCGAACACCGGGGAGCTGTTTTTT. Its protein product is CASSLQFANTGELFF.

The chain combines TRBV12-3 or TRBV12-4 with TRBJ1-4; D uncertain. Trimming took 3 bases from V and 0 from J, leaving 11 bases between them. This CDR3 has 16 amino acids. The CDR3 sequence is CASSFRKATTNEKLFF. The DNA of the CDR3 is TGTGCCAGCAGTTTTAGAAAGGCTACAACTAATGAAAAACTGTTTTTT.

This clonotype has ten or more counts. CDR3 sequence: CASSAGPPSYEQYF. CDR3 nucleotides: TGTGCCAGCAGCGCGGGACCGCCATCCTACGAGCAGTACTTC. The chain joins TRBV7-9 to TRBJ2-7; D possibly corresponds to TRBD2 (6 bases). Germline V gene lookup returns CDR1 SEHNR and CDR2 FQNEAQ (reference sequence). The V and J ends lost 5 bases and 1 base respectively, with 12 bases between them. The CDR3 runs to 14 residues. Filled out from reference TRBV7-9 and TRBJ2-7, the complete variable domain reads DTGVSQNPRHKITKRGQNVTFRCDPISEHNRLYWYRQTLGQGPEFLTYFQNEAQLEKSRLLSDRFSAERPKGSFSTLEIQRTEQGDSAMYLCASSAGPPSYEQYFGPGTRLTVT.

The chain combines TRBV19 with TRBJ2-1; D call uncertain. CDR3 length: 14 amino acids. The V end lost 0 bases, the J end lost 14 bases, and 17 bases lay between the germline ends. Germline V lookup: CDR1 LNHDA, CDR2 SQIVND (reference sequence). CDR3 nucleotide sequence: TGTGCCAGTAGTATAGAAAGGGTGGCCGGTGGAGAGTTCTTC. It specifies CASSIERVAGGEFF.

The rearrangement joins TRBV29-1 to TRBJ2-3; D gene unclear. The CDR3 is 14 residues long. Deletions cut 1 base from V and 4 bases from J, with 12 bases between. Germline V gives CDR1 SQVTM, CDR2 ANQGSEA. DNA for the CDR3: TGCAGCGTTGAAGCGACTTCATATCCAGATACGCAGTATTTT. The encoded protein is CSVEATSYPDTQYF.

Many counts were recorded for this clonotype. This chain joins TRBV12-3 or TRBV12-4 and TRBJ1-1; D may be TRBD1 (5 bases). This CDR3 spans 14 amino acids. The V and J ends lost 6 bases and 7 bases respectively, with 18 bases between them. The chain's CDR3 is CASSDINRQFEAFF. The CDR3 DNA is TGTGCCAGCAGCGATATAAATCGACAGTTTGAAGCTTTCTTT.

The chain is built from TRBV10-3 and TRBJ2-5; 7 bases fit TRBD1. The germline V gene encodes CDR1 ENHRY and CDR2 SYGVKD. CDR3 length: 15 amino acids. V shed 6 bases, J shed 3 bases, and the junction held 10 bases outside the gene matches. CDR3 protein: CAIRSRTGREETQYF. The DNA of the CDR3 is TGTGCCATCAGATCCCGGACAGGACGGGAAGAGACCCAGTACTTC.

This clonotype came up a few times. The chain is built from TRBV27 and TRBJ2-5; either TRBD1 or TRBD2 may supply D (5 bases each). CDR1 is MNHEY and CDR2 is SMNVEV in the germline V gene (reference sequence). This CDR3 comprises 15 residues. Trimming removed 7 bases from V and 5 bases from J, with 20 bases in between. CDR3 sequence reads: CASNPVGDLLETQYF. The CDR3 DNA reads TGTGCCAGCAACCCTGTCGGGGACCTCCTGGAGACCCAGTACTTC.

DNA of the CDR3: TGCGCCAGCAGTGACTGGGGGGTGCAGGCAGATACGCAGTATTTT. Amino acid sequence: CASSDWGVQADTQYF. The chain recombines TRBV10-2 with TRBJ2-3; tentatively, D is TRBD2 (6 bases). V was clipped by 3 bases and J by 4 bases, with 14 bases between them. The CDR3 has 15 amino acids. Germline-derived CDR1 and CDR2 are WSHSY and SAAADI.

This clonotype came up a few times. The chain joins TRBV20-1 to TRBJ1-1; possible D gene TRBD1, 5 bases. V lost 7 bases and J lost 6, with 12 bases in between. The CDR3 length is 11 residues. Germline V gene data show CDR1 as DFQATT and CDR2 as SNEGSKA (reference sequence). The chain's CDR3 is CSGGHVAEAFF. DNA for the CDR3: TGCAGTGGAGGACACGTTGCTGAAGCTTTCTTT.

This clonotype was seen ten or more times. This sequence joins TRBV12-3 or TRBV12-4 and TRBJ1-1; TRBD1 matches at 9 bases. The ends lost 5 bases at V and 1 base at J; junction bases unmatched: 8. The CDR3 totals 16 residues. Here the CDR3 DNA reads TGTGCCAGCAGTCCGGACAGGGGTACTCAGAACACTGAAGCTTTCTTT. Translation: CASSPDRGTQNTEAFF.

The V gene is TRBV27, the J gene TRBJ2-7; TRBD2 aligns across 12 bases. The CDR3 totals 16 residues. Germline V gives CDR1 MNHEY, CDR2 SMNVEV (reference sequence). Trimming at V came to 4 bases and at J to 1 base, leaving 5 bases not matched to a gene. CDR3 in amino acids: CASSSYLAGGSYEQYF. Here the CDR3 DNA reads TGTGCCAGCAGTTCGTACCTAGCGGGAGGGTCCTACGAGCAGTACTTC.